The clone carrying this T cell receptor beta chain was observed at least ten times. The target antigen is unknown. This sample is drawn from a study of T cell repertoires in cytomegalovirus infection. Study context: Signatures in public TCR beta sequences pointed to both CMV infection and matching HLA type.

General study points: Dominant in the ex vivo response were TCR beta clonotypes restricted by HLA-C and specific for CMV. Totalled public TCR beta family frequency picked out people who carried CMV plus the relevant HLA.

This CDR3 spans 13 amino acids. Trimming pared 2 bases from V and 8 bases from J, leaving 12 bases between. Germline values: CDR1 ENHRY, CDR2 SYGVKD. TCRdb fed the reads into MiXCR, producing one record per CDR3 protein. Here the sample spans roughly 640,000 distinct CDR3 sequences, roughly 24% being singletons. The chain is built from TRBV10-3 and TRBJ1-2; D might be TRBD1 (6 bases). This receptor was obtained from a human donor in good health (CMV status not recorded). Some clones in this sample may be carry-over from other donors' samples. Material: CD8+ T cells from PBMCs. The CDR3 sequence: CAISEEQGMGYTF. The DNA for the CDR3 is TGTGCCATCAGTGAGGAACAGGGTATGGGCTACACCTTC.